The 5 T cell receptor beta chains below come from one sample, sequenced in a study of T cell changes during pregnancy in multiple sclerosis (dated by TCRdb to about 2019). The library was obtained by the immunoSEQ multiplex PCR assay. Drawn from immuneACCESS, this table holds only the in-frame rearrangements with V and J called that TCRdb kept. Clones are partly lost; checked studies trace under half to an unresolved V gene and leave the rest unexplained. Here the sample has about 38,000 clones; 94% occur a single time. Clones ranked in the top ten supply around 0.37% of the sample. The input for sequencing was CD4+ T cells from peripheral blood mononuclear cells, taken in the second trimester of pregnancy. The receptors originated from a female donor with multiple sclerosis, enrolled in a pregnancy study.

This rearrangement joins TRBV10-3 to TRBJ2-1, with 8 nucleotides matching TRBD1. Losses at the gene ends were 10 bases for V and 1 base for J; bases not matched to a gene: 3. The germline V gene encodes CDR1 ENHRY and CDR2 SYGVKD. The CDR3 consists of 13 residues. The chain's CDR3 is CATRQGSYNEQFF. CDR3 bases: TGTGCCACCCGACAGGGGTCCTACAATGAGCAGTTCTTC.

The V and J genes are TRBV10-3 and TRBJ2-2; tentatively, D is TRBD1 (6 bases). From germline, CDR1 is ENHRY and CDR2 SYGVKD. The CDR3 has 14 residues. Trimming cost V 2 bases and J 5 bases, with 9 bases left between them. The DNA of the CDR3 is TGTGCCATCAGTGAGAACAGGGAAACCGGGGAGCTGTTTTTT. Amino acid sequence: CAISENRETGELFF.

The chain uses TRBV5-1 and TRBJ1-4; D unclear. Trimming stripped 4 bases from V and 13 bases from J, with 23 bases between. There are 15 residues in the CDR3. Germline assignment: CDR1 SGHRS and CDR2 YFSETQ. This CDR3 reads CASSPTADPSSPLFF. The CDR3, as DNA: TGCGCCAGCAGCCCAACAGCGGACCCCAGTTCGCCACTGTTTTTT.

The V call is TRBV30, the J call TRBJ2-1; D uncertain. V lost 2 bases, J lost 9 bases, and 8 bases lay in between. The CDR3 totals 11 residues. Germline lookup yields CDR1 GTSNPN and CDR2 SVGIG (reference sequence). The CDR3: CAWSPETEQFF. In nucleotides, the CDR3 is TGTGCCTGGAGTCCGGAGACTGAGCAGTTCTTC.

The chain recombines TRBV5-1 with TRBJ1-6; 8 bases align to TRBD1. Losses at the gene ends were 4 bases for V and 3 bases for J; bases not matched to a gene: 3. The V gene's germline CDR1 is SGHRS and CDR2 YFSETQ. The CDR3 has 15 residues. CDR3 loop: CASSPGTGYNSPLHF. The CDR3 region has the DNA TGCGCCAGCAGCCCCGGGACAGGCTATAATTCACCCCTCCACTTT.